This T cell receptor beta chain is from a study of patients and donors after allogeneic stem cell transplantation. CDR3 length: 13 residues. Deletions cut 5 bases from V and 8 bases from J, with 13 bases between. Germline CDR1 reads SGHTA; CDR2 reads FQGTGA. TCRdb reanalysed the RT-PCR reads using MiXCR and keeps one entry per CDR3 protein. The sample consists of 65,000 to 80,000 distinct CDR3 sequences, around 27% of them appearing once. This clonotype was counted a few times. The sequence was collected from a human donor who was either an allogeneic HSCT recipient or a stem cell or donor lymphocyte infusion donor (not recorded which). It is not recorded whose cells these are; they may come from a transplant donor. The chain uses TRBV7-3 and TRBJ1-5; no clear D gene. Sequenced material: blood, either unsorted or a sorted T cell fraction (not recorded which). In nucleotides, the CDR3 is TGTGCCAGCAGCCCCCGACCCGAGGAGCCCCAGCATTTT. Translating gives CASSPRPEEPQHF.